The 27 T cell receptor beta chains below were found in one sample sequenced in a study of CD8+CD57+ T cells in acquired aplastic anemia. The sequenced patients had an expansion of CD8+CD57+ cells seen by flow cytometry. Profiling that covered TCR beta VDJ and CDR3 relied on genomic DNA as its template. Via MiXCR, TCRdb re-called the reads, giving one row per CDR3 protein. The sample contains approximately 190,000 distinct CDR3 sequences, nearly 50% of which appear only once. Input material: sorted CD4+, CD8+, or CD8+CD57+ T cells (not recorded which) from PBMCs. The source is a human donor with aplastic anemia.

Points on this clonotype: A much larger clone differs from this one at a single base, so this may be a read error. The chain recombines TRBV5-1 with TRBJ1-4; D possibly corresponds to TRBD1 (5 bases). This CDR3 is 14 amino acids long. Germline assignment: CDR1 SGHRS and CDR2 YFSETQ. Trimming removed 4 bases at V and 2 bases at J, with 9 bases between. CDR3 residues: CASSLRATNEKLFF. The CDR3 DNA sequence: TGCGCCAGCAGCCTCAGGGCCACTAATGAAAAACTGTTTTTT.

This clonotype occurred many times. The chain couples TRBV12-3 or TRBV12-4 to TRBJ1-5; no clear D gene. Trimming removed 0 bases from V and 6 bases from J, with 6 bases in between. The CDR3 spans 13 residues. The CDR3 loop reads CASSLALGQPQHF. As DNA, the CDR3 is TGTGCCAGCAGTTTAGCGTTAGGTCAGCCCCAGCATTTT.

This clonotype was seen at least ten times. The gene calls are TRBV24-1 and TRBJ1-1, with a possible D match to TRBD1 (6 bases). CDR1 and CDR2 (germline): KGHDR, SFDVKD. This CDR3 has 12 residues. The V and J ends lost 3 bases and 11 bases respectively, with 12 bases between them. The DNA for the CDR3 is TGTGCCACCAGTGATCCAGGGGTCGGGGCTTTCTTT. Residues: CATSDPGVGAFF.

A few counts support this clonotype. The J gene is TRBJ1-6, the V gene TRBV20-1; D gene uncertain. V dropped 3 bases and J dropped 7 bases, with 10 bases sitting between them. Germline-derived CDR1 and CDR2 are DFQATT and SNEGSKA (reference sequence). This CDR3 is 13 amino acids long. The CDR3 nucleotides are TGCAGTGCTAGGACCCATGCGAATTCACCCCTCCACTTT. This gives the protein CSARTHANSPLHF.

The V gene is TRBV7-7, the J gene TRBJ2-3; TRBD2 aligns across 9 bases. Germline trimming cut 6 bases from V and 1 base from J; bases unmatched to any gene: 5. Germline V gives CDR1 SSHAT, CDR2 FNYEAQ (reference sequence). CDR3 length: 15 amino acids. Here the CDR3 reads CASSLASGGTDTQYF. The CDR3 DNA is TGTGCCAGCAGTTTGGCTAGCGGGGGCACAGATACGCAGTATTTT.

The rearrangement joins TRBV25-1 to TRBJ2-3; the match to TRBD2 covers 7 bases. This CDR3 has 14 residues. Looked up from germline, CDR1 is MGHDK and CDR2 is SYGVNS. The J segment lost 6 bases and the V segment lost 10 bases, leaving 13 bases of the junction unmatched. CDR3 sequence (DNA): TGTGCCACCCCTGGACTAGGAGGTGGGGATACGCAGTATTTT. Its translation: CATPGLGGGDTQYF.

J is TRBJ1-5 and V is TRBV29-1; D unresolved. Looked up from germline, CDR1 is SQVTM and CDR2 is ANQGSEA. CDR3 length: 12 residues. CDR3 in amino acids: CSTGDSNQPQHF. The CDR3 DNA reads TGCTCAACCGGCGATAGCAATCAGCCCCAGCATTTT.

This clonotype was recorded at least ten times. The rearrangement links TRBV5-1 to TRBJ2-5, with 7 bases matching TRBD1. Germline lookup yields CDR1 SGHRS and CDR2 YFSETQ. With V trimmed by 0 bases and J by 4 bases, 9 bases remained unmatched. The CDR3 is 16 amino acids. The CDR3 DNA sequence: TGCGCCAGCAGCTTGGTTGGCGGAAACAGGGGAGAGACCCAGTACTTC. It specifies CASSLVGGNRGETQYF.

This clonotype has at least ten counts. The genes are TRBV11-2 and TRBJ2-7; no definite D call. The CDR3 is 16 residues long. V was pared by 4 bases and J by 5 bases, with 21 bases between. Germline-derived CDR1 and CDR2 are SGHAT and FQNNGV. In nucleotides, the CDR3 is TGTGCCAGCAGCTGGACCTGGTCGGTCCGCCCTCACGAGCAGTACTTC. Translated, it gives CASSWTWSVRPHEQYF.

This clonotype was detected only a few times. Here the CDR3 DNA reads TGTGCCAGCAGCCCCAATTGGGGGGGAGGCACGGTAGCCAAAAACATTCAGTACTTC. It codes for CASSPNWGGGTVAKNIQYF. This sequence joins TRBV13 and TRBJ2-4; 7 nucleotides agree with TRBD2. The germline gives CDR1 PRHDT, CDR2 FYEKMQ (reference sequence). Trimming cost V 5 bases and J 0 bases; bases outside gene matches: 16. The CDR3 covers 19 residues.

This clonotype was counted ten times or more. The DNA is omitted, as the CDR3 cannot be located on it reliably, and the CDR3 follows TCRdb's listing. The chain recombines TRBV7-3 with TRBJ2-3; TRBD1, the table's D call, lacks a check against the DNA. Termini included, the CDR3 measures 16 amino acids. The V gene's germline CDR1 is SGHTA and CDR2 FQGTGA. This CDR3 reads CASSPFGEGARNTQYF.

The chain couples TRBV29-1 to TRBJ2-1; D may be TRBD2 (6 bases). This CDR3 has 13 amino acids. V dropped 2 bases and J dropped 7 bases, with 12 bases sitting between them. Germline assignment: CDR1 SQVTM and CDR2 ANQGSEA. CDR3 DNA: TGCAGCGTTGAATCCCGGGAGAAAAATGAGCAGTTCTTC. Protein: CSVESREKNEQFF.

The sample holds many counts of this clonotype. Germline and junction disagree at one end, which may indicate a read error. This chain connects TRBV5-6 to TRBJ2-1; TRBD1 agrees at 11 bases. Germline CDR1 reads SGHDT; CDR2 reads YYEEEE. The CDR3 length is 12 residues. CDR3 sequence: CASSLSRTGGLF. The DNA for the CDR3 is TGTGCCAGCAGCTTGTCGAGGACAGGGGGCCTCTTC.

V usage is TRBV27 and J usage is TRBJ2-7, with 7 bases lining up with TRBD1. Germline V gene lookup returns CDR1 MNHEY and CDR2 SMNVEV (reference sequence). V shed 4 bases, J shed 0 bases, and the junction held 9 bases outside the gene matches. The CDR3 spans 16 residues. DNA for the CDR3: TGTGCCAGCAGTTCCTGGGGGACAGCTCCCTCCTACGAGCAGTACTTC. It encodes CASSSWGTAPSYEQYF.

This clonotype was seen a handful of times. The chain links TRBV3-1 to TRBJ2-7, with D possibly matching TRBD1 (5 bases). This CDR3 spans 17 amino acids. Trimming left V 1 base short and J 1 base short, with 17 bases between. From germline, CDR1 is LGHDT and CDR2 YNNKEL (reference sequence). DNA of the CDR3: TGTGCCAGCAGCCAAGGTTTAAGGGGTTTTTTGTCCTACGAGCAGTACTTC. This sequence encodes CASSQGLRGFLSYEQYF.

Regarding this clonotype: It may be a read error: a sequence one base away is much more abundant. The genes are TRBV12-3 or TRBV12-4 and TRBJ2-1; D gene uncertain. This CDR3 region has 10 residues. Trimming removed 9 bases at V and 5 bases at J, with 5 bases between. The CDR3 DNA follows: TGTGCCAGTAGGAACAATGAGCAGTTCTTC. The encoded protein is CASRNNEQFF.

This clonotype was counted a single time. This chain links TRBV10-1 with TRBJ2-7; 9 bases are a match to TRBD1. The CDR3 contains 14 residues. CDR1 and CDR2 from the germline V gene are WNHNN and SYGVQD (reference sequence). The ends lost 6 bases at V and 6 bases at J; junction bases unmatched: 9. CDR3 coding DNA: TGCGCCAGCAGGTATAAGACAGGGGGAAGCGAGCAGTACTTC. The encoded protein is CASRYKTGGSEQYF.

This clonotype was counted many times. J is TRBJ1-1 and V is TRBV5-1, with D possibly TRBD1 on 6 matching bases. The CDR3 covers 14 residues. V was shortened by 4 bases and J by 3 bases, with 13 bases between the two germline ends. Germline V CDR1 and CDR2: SGHRS, YFSETQ. The CDR3 sequence: CASSLGHTDTEAFF. CDR3 in DNA: TGCGCCAGCAGCCTGGGACACACTGACACTGAAGCTTTCTTT.

The chain uses TRBV7-2 and TRBJ1-5; D remains unclear. Germline V gene lookup returns CDR1 SGHTA and CDR2 FQGNSA. The CDR3 runs to 12 residues. The V and J ends lost 1 base and 10 bases respectively, with 8 bases between them. The CDR3 sequence: CASSLGVSPQHF. The CDR3 region has the DNA TGTGCCAGCAGCTTAGGCGTGTCACCCCAGCATTTT.

This clonotype was counted at least ten times. V usage is TRBV5-1 and J usage is TRBJ1-5, with 8 bases aligning to TRBD1. The CDR3 length is 14 residues. Losses at the gene ends were 3 bases for V and 7 bases for J; bases not matched to a gene: 6. From germline, CDR1 is SGHRS and CDR2 YFSETQ. The DNA of the CDR3 is TGCGCCAGCAGCTCAGGGGGCGCGGGGCAGCCCCAGCATTTT. The encoded protein is CASSSGGAGQPQHF.

The V call is TRBV15, the J call TRBJ2-1; unclear D gene. Deletions cut 4 bases from V and 2 bases from J, with 15 bases between. Looked up from germline, CDR1 is LNHNV and CDR2 is YYDKDF (reference sequence). The length of the CDR3 is 16 residues. The chain's CDR3 is CATSKHGQEPYNEQFF. DNA of the CDR3: TGTGCCACCAGCAAACACGGGCAGGAACCCTACAATGAGCAGTTCTTC.

In its sample, this clonotype was seen many times. The rearrangement uses TRBV5-1 and TRBJ2-2; perhaps TRBD1 as D (6 bases). V was pared by 1 base and J by 2 bases, with 12 bases between. Germline V gene lookup returns CDR1 SGHRS and CDR2 YFSETQ. The CDR3 loop spans 16 amino acids. CDR3 sequence (DNA): TGCGCCAGCAGCTTGTCCCGGACAGCTAACACCGGGGAGCTGTTTTTT. This sequence encodes CASSLSRTANTGELFF.

This clonotype was seen ten or more times. This chain connects TRBV19 to TRBJ1-3; possible D gene TRBD1, 5 bases. Germline V lookup: CDR1 LNHDA, CDR2 SQIVND (reference sequence). With 10 bases removed from V and 0 bases from J, the gap between germline ends came to 13 bases. The CDR3 sequence is 14 residues long. CDR3 sequence (DNA): TGTGCCACTGGCGGGACTACCTCTGGAAACACCATATATTTT. Amino acid sequence: CATGGTTSGNTIYF.

Concerning this clonotype: One junction end disagrees with the germline gene, perhaps due to a read error. V and J are TRBV6-1 and TRBJ2-7; 9 bases are shared with TRBD1. The length of the CDR3 is 18 residues. CDR1 and CDR2 from the germline V gene are MNHNS and SASEGT. Written as DNA, the CDR3 is TGTGCCAGCAGTGAGCAACAGGGGGCGCGGGGGAATACCTACGGGCAGTACTTC. This encodes CASSEQQGARGNTYGQYF.

This chain uses TRBV5-1 with TRBJ2-7, with no clear D. V shed 4 bases and J shed 5 bases, with 16 bases lying between them. The CDR3 spans 14 residues. Germline values: CDR1 SGHRS, CDR2 YFSETQ. The CDR3 region has the DNA TGCGCCAGCAGCCGAGCCTCGGGTAGGGACGAGCAGTACTTC. Amino acid sequence: CASSRASGRDEQYF.

This clonotype was counted between two and nine times. The V gene is TRBV7-9, the J gene TRBJ1-1; no firm D call. This CDR3 spans 12 amino acids. Germline CDR1 SEHNR, CDR2 FQNEAQ (reference sequence). V was pared by 3 bases and J by 3 bases, with 5 bases between. In nucleotides, the CDR3 is TGTGCCAGCAGCTTGGTGTACACTGAAGCTTTCTTT. Encoded protein: CASSLVYTEAFF.

V gene TRBV29-1 combines with J gene TRBJ2-2; D tentatively reads TRBD1 or TRBD2 (5 bases each). The CDR3 is made up of 15 amino acids. The V and J ends lost 6 bases and 4 bases respectively, with 18 bases between them. Germline V lookup: CDR1 SQVTM, CDR2 ANQGSEA. The CDR3 loop reads CSVWGTERGTGELFF. The CDR3 DNA reads TGCAGCGTCTGGGGGACGGAGAGGGGCACCGGGGAGCTGTTTTTT.